These T cell receptor beta chains were read from a single sample in a study of blood T cell repertoires in COVID-19. Produced via immunoSEQ multiplex PCR; TCRdb's table is partial and in-frame only. The sample lists around 620,000 clones, about 87% occurring once. What was sequenced was peripheral blood. Receptor source: a woman in her late teens or twenties with acute or convalescent COVID-19. CDR3s include the opening cysteine and the closing phenylalanine or tryptophan. D genes are given only for firm matches. A row's size may be missing; if present it is once, few, many or a size class.

j_gene	d_gene	abundance	v_gene	CDR3nt	CDR3aa
TRBJ1-4	TRBD1	.	TRBV6-5	TGTGCCAGCAGTTACGACGACGGTAGGACAGGGGGAAAACTGTTTTTT	CASSYDDGRTGGKLFF
TRBJ2-5	TRBD2	.	TRBV19	TGTGCCAGTAGTGGGTGGGGGGGTCAAGAGACCCAGTACTTC	CASSGWGGQETQYF
TRBJ2-7	TRBD1	.	TRBV11-2	TGTGCCAGCAGCTGGGACAGGGCAGGGTACGAGCAGTACTTC	CASSWDRAGYEQYF
TRBJ1-6	.	.	TRBV19	TGTGCCAGTACCGGGTCCAACGGGAATTCACCCCTCCACTTT	CASTGSNGNSPLHF
TRBJ2-7	TRBD1	.	TRBV6-6	TGTGCCAGCAATTCGGGACAGGGCGGGGAGCAGTACTTC	CASNSGQGGEQYF
TRBJ1-4	.	.	TRBV6-4	TGTGCCAGCAAGGCCCGAGGTGAACCCGGGGAAAAACTGTTTTTT	CASKARGEPGEKLFF
TRBJ2-5	.	.	TRBV24-1	TGTGCCACCAGTGATCCCGGGACTGTAGGGGAGACCCAGTACTTC	CATSDPGTVGETQYF
TRBJ2-5	TRBD1	.	TRBV5-1	TGCGCCAGCAGCTTGGAGGGGACAGCTCCGCAAGAGACCCAGTACTTC	CASSLEGTAPQETQYF
TRBJ1-1	.	.	TRBV18	TGTGCCAGCTCCCGCGGACTTAACACTGAAGCTTTCTTT	CASSRGLNTEAFF
TRBJ1-2	.	.	TRBV5-1	TGCGCCAGCAGGGATGGCGCCGGGATGCCCACCTTAGCTAACTATGGCTACACCTTC	CASRDGAGMPTLANYGYTF
TRBJ1-6	TRBD1	.	TRBV27	TGTGCCAGCAGCGGACAGGCTAGGAATTCACCCCTCCACTTT	CASSGQARNSPLHF
TRBJ2-3	.	.	TRBV9	TGTGCCAGCAGCGTAGTACTCGGGAGCAATGCAGATACGCAGTATTTT	CASSVVLGSNADTQYF
TRBJ1-1	.	.	TRBV6-6	TGTGCCAGCAGAGACACTCAGGGAACTGAAGCTTTCTTT	CASRDTQGTEAFF
TRBJ2-3	.	.	TRBV9	TGTGCCAGCAGCGTAGTTAGTCAGGCAGATACGCAGTATTTT	CASSVVSQADTQYF
TRBJ1-4	.	.	TRBV30	TGTGCCTGGAGTGTAACTATGACTAATGAAAAACTGTTTTTT	CAWSVTMTNEKLFF
TRBJ1-2	.	.	TRBV6-2/TRBV6-3	TGTGCCAGCAGTCCCCTTCGAGGGCTGGCCTATGGCTACACCTTC	CASSPLRGLAYGYTF
TRBJ1-3	.	.	TRBV9	TGTGCCAGCAGCGTAGATGCGGGGAATACTGGAAACACCATATATTTT	CASSVDAGNTGNTIYF
TRBJ1-2	TRBD1	once	TRBV5-1	TGCGCCAGCAGCAAGACAGGGATCCCAAATGGCTACACCTTC	CASSKTGIPNGYTF
TRBJ1-5	.	.	TRBV3-1/TRBV3-2	TGTGCCAGCAGCCAAGGGGTCGGGAATCAGCCCCAGCATTTT	CASSQGVGNQPQHF
TRBJ1-3	.	.	TRBV25-1	TGTGCCAGCAGGGGCGGAAACACCATATATTTT	CASRGGNTIYF
TRBJ2-2	TRBD2	.	TRBV15	TGTGCCACCAGCGAGGGCTTAGCGGGGGGGCCCTCCGGGGAGCTGTTTTTT	CATSEGLAGGPSGELFF
TRBJ1-2	.	.	TRBV19	TGTGCCAGTAGTATTGACAGTAACTATGGCTACACCTTC	CASSIDSNYGYTF
TRBJ2-3	.	once	TRBV2	TGTGCCGGATCGGGACTCATAGATACGCAGTATTTT	CAGSGLIDTQYF
TRBJ1-4	TRBD1	.	TRBV27	TGTGCCAGCAGTGGGGACAGGCCGGAAAAACTGTTTTTT	CASSGDRPEKLFF
TRBJ1-2	TRBD1	.	TRBV7-2	TGTGCCAGCAGCCCCAGGGGGCCGGCGGGCTACACCTTC	CASSPRGPAGYTF
TRBJ2-6	.	.	TRBV9	TGTGCCAGCAGCCCAGAGGTTTCTGGGGCCAACGTCCTGACTTTC	CASSPEVSGANVLTF
TRBJ1-2	TRBD1	.	TRBV29-1	TGCAGCGTTGCACCAGGGACAGGTAGTGGCTACACCTTC	CSVAPGTGSGYTF